A single sample is the source of the 29 T cell receptor beta chains below, sequenced in a study of T cells in Graves' hyperthyroidism and ophthalmopathy. It was RNA transcripts that yielded the amplified TCR beta CDR3 regions. Primed by the HTBI set, a first-round RT-PCR was run on the TCR CDR3. TCRdb re-called the multiplex PCR reads through MiXCR, storing one row per CDR3 protein. The table lists approximately 400,000 distinct CDR3 sequences, about 19% of them singletons. Source material: blood. Every receptor here comes from a woman under 30 with Graves' hyperthyroidism.

This clonotype was observed at least ten times. The chain is built from TRBV7-9 and TRBJ1-1; D might be TRBD1 (6 bases). This CDR3 has 12 residues. Trimming took 5 bases from V and 8 from J, leaving 12 bases between them. From germline, CDR1 is SEHNR and CDR2 FQNEAQ (reference sequence). The chain's CDR3 is CASSRRQDEAFF. In DNA, the CDR3 is TGTGCCAGCAGCAGACGACAGGACGAAGCTTTCTTT. The entire variable domain, with the rest obtained from reference TRBV7-9 and TRBJ1-1, is as follows: DTGVSQNPRHKITKRGQNVTFRCDPISEHNRLYWYRQTLGQGPEFLTYFQNEAQLEKSRLLSDRFSAERPKGSFSTLEIQRTEQGDSAMYLCASSRRQDEAFFGQGTRLTVV.

This clonotype was picked up many times. The J gene is TRBJ1-1, the V gene TRBV29-1; D is unresolved. Trimming shortened V by 3 bases and J by 1 base, and 9 bases separated the two germline ends. Germline CDR1 and CDR2: SQVTM and ANQGSEA. The CDR3 covers 13 residues. The CDR3 spells CSVEGSPNTEAFF. In nucleotides, the CDR3 is TGCAGCGTTGAGGGCAGCCCGAACACTGAAGCTTTCTTT.

The sample holds many counts of this clonotype. The chain has TRBV2 and TRBJ2-5; the D gene is possibly TRBD2 (6 bases). This CDR3 comprises 16 residues. Per germline, CDR1 SNHLY and CDR2 FYNNEI. Trimming pared 6 bases from V and 4 bases from J, leaving 21 bases between. The CDR3 loop is CASSTPANSGGETQYF. Here the CDR3 DNA reads TGTGCCAGCAGCACCCCGGCGAATAGCGGAGGAGAGACCCAGTACTTC.

V gene TRBV6-4 combines with J gene TRBJ1-6; D unclear. V was shortened by 6 bases and J by 6 bases, with 9 bases between the two germline ends. Germline V gene lookup returns CDR1 MRHNA and CDR2 SNTAGT. This CDR3 is 13 amino acids long. CDR3 sequence: CASRGGVNSPLHF. CDR3 nucleotide sequence: TGTGCCAGCAGAGGCGGGGTTAATTCACCCCTCCACTTT.

This clonotype came up many times. This chain connects TRBV12-3 or TRBV12-4 to TRBJ1-1; TRBD1 might be the D (5 bases). V shed 5 bases and J shed 11 bases, with 21 bases lying between them. The CDR3 is made up of 14 amino acids. This CDR3 reads CASSLREGTVGAFF. The DNA for the CDR3 is TGTGCCAGCAGTCTCCGTGAGGGGACCGTGGGTGCTTTCTTT.

This clonotype was observed a single time. Germline and junction disagree at one end, which may indicate a read error. The chain is built from TRBV12-5 and TRBJ2-7; the match to TRBD1 covers 11 bases. The germline V gene has CDR1 LGHNT and CDR2 FRNRAP. This CDR3 contains 13 residues. The CDR3 reads CASGLGQGDEQYF. CDR3 in DNA: TGTGCTAGTGGCTTGGGACAGGGGGACGAGCAGTACTTC.

This clonotype was observed many times. V is TRBV12-3 or TRBV12-4 and J is TRBJ1-2, with unresolved D. With 5 bases removed from V and 8 bases from J, the gap between germline ends came to 15 bases. The CDR3 is made up of 13 amino acids. The CDR3 region is CASSTLGGWGYTF. The CDR3 region has the DNA TGTGCCAGCAGTACCCTGGGAGGTTGGGGCTACACCTTC.

At least ten counts were recorded for this clonotype. The chain has TRBV6-5 and TRBJ1-1; 8 bases are a match to TRBD1. The CDR3 is 12 amino acids. V shed 10 bases, J shed 5 bases, and the junction held 6 bases outside the gene matches. Germline assignment: CDR1 MNHEY and CDR2 SVGAGI. The chain's CDR3 is CATWTGWTEAFF. CDR3 DNA: TGTGCCACCTGGACAGGGTGGACTGAAGCTTTCTTT.

This chain joins TRBV6-5 and TRBJ1-2, with 10 nucleotides matching TRBD1. Germline CDR1 is MNHEY and CDR2 is SVGAGI. The V and J ends lost 7 bases and 7 bases, in that order; junction bases with no gene match: 6. There are 13 residues in the CDR3. The CDR3 spells CASIRQGAGGYTF. CDR3 bases: TGTGCCAGCATTAGACAGGGGGCAGGTGGCTACACCTTC.

The rearrangement links TRBV3-1 to TRBJ1-2; possibly TRBD1 for D (5 bases). The CDR3 has 15 amino acids. Germline assignment: CDR1 LGHDT and CDR2 YNNKEL (reference sequence). V dropped 3 bases and J dropped 11 bases, with 22 bases sitting between them. CDR3: CASSQGGSRSDGYTF. The CDR3 nucleotides read TGTGCCAGCAGCCAGGGGGGGTCCAGGTCTGACGGTTACACCTTC.

Many counts were recorded for this clonotype. This rearrangement joins TRBV28 to TRBJ1-5, with D maybe TRBD1 (5 bases). The length of the CDR3 is 14 residues. The germline V gene encodes CDR1 MDHEN and CDR2 SYDVKM. The V end was cut by 7 bases, the J end by 2 bases, with 12 bases between. The CDR3 DNA sequence: TGTGCCAGCAACTGGGGGGTTGGCAATCAGCCCCAGCATTTT. This codes for CASNWGVGNQPQHF.

This clonotype has a handful of counts. V and J are TRBV2 and TRBJ2-2, with 8 bases lining up with TRBD2. The junction had 5 bases not matched to a gene; V was cut back by 7 bases and J by 1 base. CDR1 SNHLY and CDR2 FYNNEI come from the germline V gene. This CDR3 comprises 15 residues. The CDR3 spells CASTRTSQNTGELFF. The CDR3 nucleotides are TGTGCCAGCACCCGGACTAGCCAGAACACCGGGGAGCTGTTTTTT.

This clonotype came up a few times. The J gene is TRBJ2-7, the V gene TRBV7-2; D possibly corresponds to TRBD2 (5 bases). Germline assignment: CDR1 SGHTA and CDR2 FQGNSA. Trimming took off 5 bases at V and 5 bases at J, with 16 bases between the two ends. The CDR3 has 14 residues. CDR3 residues: CASSPPGIRDEQYF. In DNA, the CDR3 is TGTGCCAGCAGCCCCCCCGGGATTCGGGACGAGCAGTACTTC.

This clonotype was seen at least ten times. This sequence joins TRBV12-3 or TRBV12-4 and TRBJ1-1, with 11 bases matching TRBD1. Losses at the gene ends were 6 bases for V and 10 bases for J; bases not matched to a gene: 13. The CDR3 is 15 amino acids. CDR3 in DNA: TGTGCCAGCAGCCCTAAAGGGACAGGGGGTATCGGAGCTTTCTTT. Its translation: CASSPKGTGGIGAFF.

The rearrangement joins TRBV7-2 to TRBJ2-2, with TRBD1 matching over 10 bases. The CDR3 extends over 16 amino acids. Germline CDR1 and CDR2: SGHTA and FQGNSA. The ends lost 0 bases at V and 3 bases at J; junction bases unmatched: 1. CDR3 coding DNA: TGTGCCAGCAGCTTAGCGACAGGGGGCGACACCGGGGAGCTGTTTTTT. It codes for CASSLATGGDTGELFF.

This clonotype came up many times. The CDR3 coding sequence is TGTGCCAGCAGCCCACGTGGGGGAGGGGCGAACTATGGCTACACCTTC. This codes for CASSPRGGGANYGYTF. The J gene is TRBJ1-2, the V gene TRBV11-2; possibly TRBD1 for D (5 bases). Germline V gene data show CDR1 as SGHAT and CDR2 as FQNNGV. This CDR3 region has 16 residues. V shed 5 bases and J shed 2 bases, with 18 bases lying between them.

This clonotype was observed many times. V gene TRBV20-1 combines with J gene TRBJ1-1, with D tentatively TRBD1 (5 bases). The V gene's germline CDR1 is DFQATT and CDR2 SNEGSKA (reference sequence). Trimming removed 3 bases from V and 7 bases from J, with 12 bases in between. CDR3 length: 12 residues. CDR3 protein: CSASPGFGEAFF. The CDR3 DNA reads as TGCAGTGCTAGCCCAGGGTTCGGTGAAGCTTTCTTT.

This clonotype was recorded at least ten times. The V and J genes are TRBV30 and TRBJ2-5, with 7 bases that match TRBD2. Losses at the gene ends were 5 bases for V and 5 bases for J; bases not matched to a gene: 2. CDR3 size: 11 residues. CDR1 and CDR2 (germline): GTSNPN, SVGIG (reference sequence). CDR3 protein: CAWGLGETQYF. CDR3 bases: TGTGCCTGGGGACTAGGGGAGACCCAGTACTTC.

V gene TRBV6-1 combines with J gene TRBJ1-5, with D uncertain. The CDR3 has 13 residues. Trimming removed 2 bases at V and 7 bases at J, with 9 bases between. Germline V gives CDR1 MNHNS, CDR2 SASEGT. Written as DNA, the CDR3 is TGTGCCAGCAGTGAACTCTCGGAACAGCCCCAGCATTTT. Its translation is CASSELSEQPQHF.

This clonotype was observed a few times. This rearrangement joins TRBV4-1 to TRBJ2-2; tentative D call: TRBD2 (5 bases). Trimming shortened V by 0 bases and J by 3 bases, and 11 bases separated the two germline ends. This CDR3 has 16 amino acids. In germline, CDR1 is MGHRA, CDR2 YSYEKL. The CDR3 region has the DNA TGCGCCAGCAGCCAAGATGTGGGAGACCACACCGGGGAGCTGTTTTTT. This encodes CASSQDVGDHTGELFF.

This clonotype came up many times. V gene TRBV30 combines with J gene TRBJ2-7; TRBD1 aligns across 7 bases. The CDR3 consists of 13 residues. Germline CDR1 reads GTSNPN; CDR2 reads SVGIG (reference sequence). Trimming removed 1 base from V and 2 bases from J; junction bases left unmatched: 2. The DNA for the CDR3 is TGTGCCTGGAGTGCGACAGGGACCTACGAGCAGTACTTC. Amino acids: CAWSATGTYEQYF.

This sequence joins TRBV12-5 and TRBJ1-3; D uncertain. The V gene's germline CDR1 is LGHNT and CDR2 FRNRAP. CDR3 length equals 14 residues. The V gene lost 2 bases and the J gene lost 8 bases, with 13 bases spanning the gap. CDR3 amino acids: CASGLLGRLDTIYF. The CDR3 coding sequence is TGTGCTAGTGGTTTGTTAGGTCGCTTAGACACCATATATTTT.

This clonotype was recorded many times. This chain connects TRBV12-3 or TRBV12-4 to TRBJ1-1; D remains unclear. Between the trimmed V and J ends, which lost 6 bases and 0 bases, there was a span of 14 bases. The CDR3 is 15 residues long. CDR3 residues: CASSLGRPLNTEAFF. The DNA for the CDR3 is TGTGCCAGCAGCCTTGGAAGGCCTTTGAACACTGAAGCTTTCTTT.

The chain carries TRBV6-5 and TRBJ1-1; D remains ambiguous. V was cut by 2 bases and J by 1 base, with 14 bases left in between. CDR1 and CDR2 (germline): MNHEY, SVGAGI. The CDR3 is made up of 16 amino acids. CDR3 region: CASSYSPASPNTEAFF. CDR3 coding DNA: TGTGCCAGCAGTTACAGCCCGGCCAGCCCGAACACTGAAGCTTTCTTT.

A word on this clonotype: This may arise from a read error, as a much more abundant clone is one base away. This likely comes from a read error, as the CDR3 has no conserved phenylalanine or tryptophan at its end. The chain is built from TRBV20-1 and TRBJ1-5, with D perhaps matching TRBD1 (6 bases). CDR1 is DFQATT and CDR2 is SNEGSKA in the germline V gene (reference sequence). Between the trimmed V and J ends, which lost 3 bases and 6 bases, there was a span of 15 bases. CDR3 length: 14 amino acids. The CDR3 region is CSASGGRGGQPQHV. The CDR3 coding sequence is TGCAGTGCTAGTGGGGGGCGGGGCGGTCAGCCCCAGCATGTT.

In its sample, this clonotype was seen many times. The rearrangement uses TRBV12-3 or TRBV12-4 and TRBJ2-7; D might be TRBD1 (7 bases). The germline V and J ends were trimmed by 5 bases and 6 bases, with 14 bases remaining between them. The CDR3 has 13 residues. CDR3 bases: TGTGCCAGCAGTCCCAGGGGGGATCGCGAGCAGTACTTC. The encoded protein is CASSPRGDREQYF.

There are many counts of this clonotype. J is TRBJ1-1 and V is TRBV7-2; D gene ambiguous. Germline loops: CDR1 SGHTA, CDR2 FQGNSA. V was cut by 5 bases and J by 6 bases, with 10 bases left in between. The CDR3 is made up of 12 amino acids. The CDR3 loop reads CASSKVGPEAFF. The DNA of the CDR3 is TGTGCCAGCAGCAAAGTGGGTCCTGAAGCTTTCTTT.

This clonotype was found many times. V is TRBV6-1 and J is TRBJ1-5; 8 bases fit TRBD1. Germline CDR1 MNHNS, CDR2 SASEGT. This CDR3 contains 14 residues. V dropped 7 bases and J dropped 4; count of bases not matched to a gene: 6. DNA of the CDR3: TGTGCCAGCACGACCAGACAGGGGAATCAGCCCCAGCATTTT. Residues: CASTTRQGNQPQHF.

This clonotype was observed many times. V usage is TRBV11-2 and J usage is TRBJ2-7; a weak D match, TRBD2 (5 bases). CDR1 is SGHAT, CDR2 FQNNGV, per germline. Trimming pared 3 bases from V and 0 bases from J, leaving 15 bases between. CDR3 length: 16 amino acids. Here the CDR3 reads CASSFLSSRSSYEQYF. The DNA of the CDR3 is TGTGCCAGCAGCTTCCTTTCTAGCCGGAGCTCCTACGAGCAGTACTTC.